One and the same sample provided the 21 T cell receptor beta chains below, sequenced in a study of T cell changes during pregnancy in multiple sclerosis. Sequenced by immunoSEQ multiplex PCR; TCRdb stores in-frame clones only, minus some. The table includes approximately 45,000 clones, under 95% detected once. Material: CD8+ T cells from peripheral blood mononuclear cells, obtained in the second trimester of pregnancy. These receptors were collected from a female donor with multiple sclerosis, enrolled in a pregnancy study.

This sequence joins TRBV4-3 and TRBJ2-1; TRBD1 matches 10 bases. Germline-derived CDR1 and CDR2 are LGHNA and YSLEER. With V trimmed by 1 base and J by 3 bases, 9 bases remained unmatched. CDR3 length: 18 amino acids. CDR3 residues: CASSQATGTGEGYNEQFF. CDR3 nucleotide sequence: TGCGCCAGCAGCCAAGCAACCGGGACAGGGGAAGGCTACAATGAGCAGTTCTTC.

This rearrangement joins TRBV5-6 to TRBJ2-7, with TRBD1 matching 7 bases. V dropped 3 bases and J dropped 6; count of bases not matched to a gene: 15. CDR1 and CDR2 (germline): SGHDT, YYEEEE. The length of the CDR3 is 16 residues. The CDR3 nucleotides read TGTGCCAGCAGCTGGGCTAGTCAGGGGGAAAGGCTCGAGCAGTACTTC. Amino acids: CASSWASQGERLEQYF.

The rearrangement joins TRBV7-9 to TRBJ2-7; D is possibly TRBD1 (5 bases). From germline, CDR1 is SEHNR and CDR2 FQNEAQ (reference sequence). Trimming pared 5 bases from V and 3 bases from J, leaving 17 bases between. The CDR3 sequence is 15 residues long. The CDR3 region has the DNA TGTGCCAGCAGCACGTCGACAGCGCTCATCTACGAGCAGTACTTC. It encodes CASSTSTALIYEQYF.

The V call is TRBV10-3, the J call TRBJ1-2, with 8 bases lining up with TRBD1. With V trimmed by 3 bases and J by 8 bases, 8 bases remained unmatched. The CDR3 has 14 residues. Germline CDR1 ENHRY, CDR2 SYGVKD. In DNA, the CDR3 is TGTGCCATCAGTGAATCGCAGGGGGCGCGAGGCTACACCTTC. It encodes CAISESQGARGYTF.

This chain uses TRBV11-2 with TRBJ1-2; TRBD1 matches 12 bases. V shed 4 bases, J shed 2 bases, and the junction held 5 bases outside the gene matches. Per germline, CDR1 SGHAT and CDR2 FQNNGV. The CDR3 has 16 residues. CDR3: CASSYGTGGYNYGYTF. DNA of the CDR3: TGTGCCAGCAGCTATGGGACAGGGGGCTACAACTATGGCTACACCTTC.

The V gene is TRBV19, the J gene TRBJ1-5, with 7 bases identical to TRBD1. V lost 9 bases, J lost 5 bases, and 22 bases stayed unmatched. CDR1 is LNHDA, CDR2 SQIVND, per germline (reference sequence). This CDR3 region has 18 residues. This chain's CDR3 is CASFPRNRGKEYHQPQHF. The CDR3, as DNA: TGTGCCAGCTTCCCGCGAAACAGGGGAAAGGAATATCATCAGCCCCAGCATTTT.

V usage is TRBV29-1 and J usage is TRBJ2-3, with 7 bases identical to TRBD2. Germline loops: CDR1 SQVTM, CDR2 ANQGSEA. This CDR3 region has 14 residues. Losses at the gene ends were 3 bases for V and 1 base for J; bases not matched to a gene: 4. The CDR3 spells CSVDGSGGTDTQYF. The CDR3 DNA reads TGCAGCGTTGACGGGAGCGGGGGCACAGATACGCAGTATTTT.

The chain has TRBV20-1 and TRBJ2-1; 7 nucleotides align to TRBD1. The CDR3 loop spans 11 amino acids. V shed 4 bases, J shed 10 bases, and the junction held 4 bases outside the gene matches. CDR1 and CDR2 from the germline V gene are DFQATT and SNEGSKA (reference sequence). Written as DNA, the CDR3 is TGCAGTGCTAAGACAGGGTCCGAGCAGTTCTTC. Its protein product is CSAKTGSEQFF.

The gene calls are TRBV9 and TRBJ1-2, with 8 bases matching TRBD1. This CDR3 has 14 residues. Per the germline V gene, CDR1 is SGDLS and CDR2 is YYNGEE. V shed 3 bases and J 6 bases; nucleotides not matched to a gene: 7. The CDR3 spells CASSAQGAGNGYTF. DNA for the CDR3: TGTGCCAGCAGCGCCCAGGGGGCCGGGAATGGCTACACCTTC.

This clone appeared a single time. The genes are TRBV9 and TRBJ2-1; 9 bases are a match to TRBD1. CDR1 is SGDLS, CDR2 YYNGEE, per germline. The junction had 15 bases not matched to a gene; V was cut back by 3 bases and J by 2 bases. This CDR3 is 19 amino acids long. As DNA, the CDR3 is TGTGCCAGCAGCGGCCCTAGTGTATTGGGACAGGGAACCTACAATGAGCAGTTCTTC. This encodes CASSGPSVLGQGTYNEQFF.

This chain links TRBV7-3 with TRBJ2-1; 14 bases are shared with TRBD2. The CDR3 length is 15 residues. The V segment lost 5 bases and the J segment 7 bases; nucleotides outside the gene matches: 4. Germline V gene lookup returns CDR1 SGHTA and CDR2 FQGTGA. CDR3 region: CASSVGTSGGNEQFF. The CDR3 DNA reads as TGTGCCAGCAGCGTCGGGACTAGCGGGGGAAATGAGCAGTTCTTC.

This rearrangement joins TRBV29-1 to TRBJ2-4, with 11 bases fitting TRBD2. Germline V gene lookup returns CDR1 SQVTM and CDR2 ANQGSEA. The length of the CDR3 is 16 residues. J gave up 1 base and V 5 bases, and 7 bases lay outside the gene matches. CDR3 amino acids: CSVWGSGGAAKNIQYF. The CDR3 bases are TGCAGCGTTTGGGGTAGCGGGGGGGCGGCCAAAAACATTCAGTACTTC.

This clone showed up just once. The chain is built from TRBV9 and TRBJ2-6, with 11 bases lining up with TRBD1. Germline V gives CDR1 SGDLS, CDR2 YYNGEE. CDR3 length: 18 residues. V was clipped by 2 bases and J by 0 bases; unmatched bases: 4. Here the CDR3 reads CASSVRDRGVSGANVLTF. CDR3 coding DNA: TGTGCCAGCAGCGTGCGGGACAGGGGGGTCTCTGGGGCCAACGTCCTGACTTTC. The variable domain in full, completed from reference TRBV9 and TRBJ2-6, reads DSGVTQTPKHLITATGQRVTLRCSPRSGDLSVYWYQQSLDQGLQFLIQYYNGEERAKGNILERFSAQQFPDLHSELNLSSLELGDSALYFCASSVRDRGVSGANVLTFGAGSRLTVL.

Concerning this clone: A read error is possible here, since a much larger clone lies one base away. The same CDR3 is also encoded by other DNA sequences in this sample. This chain links TRBV6-4 with TRBJ2-2; perhaps TRBD2 as D (6 bases). V was trimmed by 3 bases and J by 6 bases, leaving 8 bases between them. The CDR3 contains 13 residues. Germline CDR1 reads MRHNA; CDR2 reads SNTAGT. The CDR3 bases are TGTGCCAGCAGTGATTCTAGCGCCGGGGAGCTGTTTTTT. Translating it yields CASSDSSAGELFF.

The table lists this clone with a count of one. The V gene is TRBV4-2, the J gene TRBJ2-3; a possible D gene is TRBD1 (6 bases). Germline lookup yields CDR1 LGHNA and CDR2 YNFKEQ. Deletions cut 0 bases from V and 2 bases from J, with 18 bases between. CDR3 length: 18 residues. CDR3 nucleotide sequence: TGTGCCAGCAGCCAAGACCCCGCCGGGACAAGACTCACAGATACGCAGTATTTT. It specifies CASSQDPAGTRLTDTQYF.

This clone was detected only once. J is TRBJ2-7 and V is TRBV5-4, with TRBD2 matching over 7 bases. CDR3 length: 13 residues. With 2 bases clipped from V and 1 base from J, the junction kept 0 bases outside the gene matches. Germline V gives CDR1 SGHNT, CDR2 YYREEE (reference sequence). CDR3 sequence reads: CASSLAGSYEQYF. As DNA, the CDR3 is TGTGCCAGCAGCTTAGCGGGGTCCTACGAGCAGTACTTC.

This clone has just one count. The chain combines TRBV9 with TRBJ2-3; 8 positions match TRBD2. With 0 bases clipped from V and 2 bases from J, the junction kept 8 bases outside the gene matches. Looked up from germline, CDR1 is SGDLS and CDR2 is YYNGEE. This CDR3 contains 17 residues. CDR3: CASSVEVSGVYTDTQYF. The CDR3 region has the DNA TGTGCCAGCAGCGTAGAGGTTAGCGGGGTGTACACAGATACGCAGTATTTT.

The chain has TRBV5-1 and TRBJ2-1; the D gene is possibly TRBD2 (6 bases). The CDR3 contains 17 residues. The V gene lost 1 base and the J gene lost 0 bases, with 14 bases spanning the gap. Germline assignment: CDR1 SGHRS and CDR2 YFSETQ. The CDR3 protein is CASSLLPMGGSYNEQFF. CDR3 in DNA: TGCGCCAGCAGCTTGCTCCCGATGGGGGGCTCCTACAATGAGCAGTTCTTC.

The rearrangement joins TRBV5-4 to TRBJ1-1; the D is unclear. Germline V gene sequence: CDR1 SGHNT, CDR2 YYREEE (reference sequence). The V end lost 4 bases, the J end lost 11 bases, and 18 bases lay between the germline ends. CDR3 length equals 13 residues. CDR3 sequence (DNA): TGTGCCAGCAGCCCCTTTGGCCTCTCCCAGGCTTTCTTT. Translating it yields CASSPFGLSQAFF.

The genes are TRBV7-9 and TRBJ1-1; D remains ambiguous. The CDR3 has 10 residues. Between the trimmed V and J ends, which lost 10 bases and 7 bases, there was a span of 10 bases. Germline assignment: CDR1 SEHNR and CDR2 FQNEAQ (reference sequence). This CDR3 reads CATIGVEAFF. CDR3 in DNA: TGTGCCACCATCGGGGTTGAAGCTTTCTTT.

V gene TRBV13 combines with J gene TRBJ2-1; 7 nucleotides match TRBD2. Unmatched junction bases numbered 4, after V lost 5 bases and J lost 0 bases. Per the germline V gene, CDR1 is PRHDT and CDR2 is FYEKMQ (reference sequence). The CDR3 has 15 residues. The CDR3 here is CASSPGGSSYNEQFF. In nucleotides, the CDR3 is TGTGCCAGCAGCCCCGGGGGGAGCTCCTACAATGAGCAGTTCTTC.